This T cell receptor beta chain was documented in a study of CD4 T cells in relation to SARS-CoV-2 and coronaviruses. Before the COVID-19 pandemic, during about 2011-2019, CD4+ T cells were taken from unexposed donors. Isolation of CD4+ T cells took place after around eleven days in culture. Generated by immunoSEQ multiplex PCR, the TCRdb table keeps only in-frame clones and is missing some. The data show over 15,000 clones, around 76% seen once. Remarks on this clone: What it recognizes is unknown.

This clonotype was obtained from a human donor in good health. Sequencing used CD4+ T cells from PBMCs, cultured in vitro.

The CDR3, as DNA: TGTGCCAGCAGTGGCGGGTTAGCAACTAATGAAAAACTGTTTTTT. This translates into CASSGGLATNEKLFF. The gene calls are TRBV25-1 and TRBJ1-4; D call uncertain. Trimming shortened V by 4 bases and J by 0 bases, and 9 bases separated the two germline ends. The germline V gene has CDR1 MGHDK and CDR2 SYGVNS. The CDR3 covers 15 residues.